One sample yielded the 20 T cell receptor beta chains listed below, sequenced in a study of blood T cell repertoires in COVID-19. Generated by immunoSEQ multiplex PCR, the TCRdb table keeps only in-frame clones and is missing some. The data contain more than 450,000 clones, roughly 90% of them singletons. Sequencing was performed on PBMCs or T cells enriched from blood (not recorded which). The receptors stem from a woman between 18 and 30 years old who had recovered from COVID-19.

The table lists this clone with a count of one. The rearrangement joins TRBV4-1 to TRBJ2-5; D unclear. This CDR3 has 14 amino acids. V lost 3 bases, J lost 1 base, and 9 bases lay in between. Germline V gene lookup returns CDR1 MGHRA and CDR2 YSYEKL. CDR3 protein: CASSHVTFQETQYF. For the CDR3, the DNA is TGCGCCAGCAGCCATGTTACTTTCCAAGAGACCCAGTACTTC.

The sample holds one count of this clone. The J gene is TRBJ1-1, the V gene TRBV6-2 or TRBV6-3; D is perhaps TRBD1 (6 bases). CDR1 is MNHEY, CDR2 SVGEGT, per germline. The CDR3 contains 17 residues. Trimming stripped 3 bases from V and 6 bases from J, with 23 bases between. The CDR3 bases are TGTGCCAGCAGTTATACAGGGAAAGAGAGGTTTGTCGCTGAAGCTTTCTTT. Protein: CASSYTGKERFVAEAFF.

This clone was detected only a few times. J is TRBJ2-7 and V is TRBV13, with TRBD1 matching over 7 bases. This CDR3 region has 16 residues. V lost 1 base to trimming and J lost 1 base; unmatched junction nucleotides: 7. Germline loops: CDR1 PRHDT, CDR2 FYEKMQ (reference sequence). The CDR3 region is CASSLEGDSKSYEQYF. CDR3 DNA sequence: TGTGCCAGCAGCTTAGAGGGGGACAGCAAATCCTACGAGCAGTACTTC.

The chain uses TRBV20-1 and TRBJ1-1; D not resolved. Trimming stripped 8 bases from V and 3 bases from J, with 10 bases between. Germline V gene data show CDR1 as DFQATT and CDR2 as SNEGSKA (reference sequence). The CDR3 is 11 residues long. The CDR3 sequence: CSSPGDTEAFF. Written as DNA, the CDR3 is TGCAGTTCCCCAGGTGACACTGAAGCTTTCTTT.

The chain couples TRBV3-1 (or the pseudogene TRBV3-2) to TRBJ1-1; 7 nucleotides agree with TRBD1. CDR3 length equals 18 residues. CDR1 is LGHDT, CDR2 YNNKEL, per germline (reference sequence). With V trimmed by 6 bases and J by 0 bases, 16 bases remained unmatched. CDR3 sequence reads: CASSPGDGTAYMNTEAFF. CDR3 sequence (DNA): TGTGCCAGCAGTCCGGGCGATGGGACAGCTTATATGAACACTGAAGCTTTCTTT.

V and J are TRBV3-1 (or the pseudogene TRBV3-2) and TRBJ1-1; 10 bases line up with TRBD1. Germline V lookup: CDR1 LGHDT, CDR2 YNNKEL (reference sequence). The CDR3 spans 17 residues. The trim removed 3 bases at V and 6 bases at J, leaving 13 bases unmatched. In nucleotides, the CDR3 is TGTGCCAGCAGCCACGCAGTGACAGGGGGCGGGATTGCTGAAGCTTTCTTT. Its protein product is CASSHAVTGGGIAEAFF.

The chain has TRBV11-2 and TRBJ2-3, with D possibly TRBD2 on 6 matching bases. The CDR3 has 11 residues. The germline V gene encodes CDR1 SGHAT and CDR2 FQNNGV. V dropped 4 bases and J dropped 8 bases, with 7 bases sitting between them. The CDR3, as DNA: TGTGCCAGCAGCTGGGGGGTTACGCAGTATTTT. Translating it yields CASSWGVTQYF.

The chain carries TRBV5-1 and TRBJ1-1, with D perhaps TRBD1 (6 bases). CDR3 size: 16 residues. Looked up from germline, CDR1 is SGHRS and CDR2 is YFSETQ. V was trimmed by 3 bases and J by 5 bases, leaving 20 bases between them. Here the CDR3 DNA reads TGCGCCAGCAGCTCTAGTTCAGGGGTTAGGAGGACTGAAGCTTTCTTT. This encodes CASSSSSGVRRTEAFF.

This sequence joins TRBV5-4 and TRBJ2-7, with D uncertain. With 2 bases removed from V and 5 bases from J, the gap between germline ends came to 11 bases. The germline CDR1 and CDR2 sequences are SGHNT and YYREEE (reference sequence). CDR3 size: 13 residues. The CDR3: CASSLITSDEQYF. DNA for the CDR3: TGTGCCAGCAGCTTAATAACCTCAGACGAGCAGTACTTC.

The genes are TRBV6-4 and TRBJ1-6, with D maybe TRBD1 (5 bases). The germline V gene encodes CDR1 MRHNA and CDR2 SNTAGT. V was trimmed by 5 bases and J by 6 bases, leaving 14 bases between them. The CDR3 loop spans 15 amino acids. CDR3 protein: CASSPLGGRNSPLHF. The CDR3 DNA reads as TGTGCCAGCAGTCCTCTGGGGGGACGTAATTCACCCCTCCACTTT.

The CDR3 reads CASSLDGRATDTQYF. In DNA form, the CDR3 reads TGCGCCAGCAGCTTGGATGGCAGGGCAACAGATACGCAGTATTTT. V usage is TRBV5-1 and J usage is TRBJ2-3, with D tentatively TRBD1 (5 bases). This CDR3 is built from 15 residues. Trimming removed 0 bases from V and 3 bases from J, with 11 bases in between. Germline CDR1 and CDR2: SGHRS and YFSETQ. The full variable domain, with the rest looked up from reference TRBV5-1 and TRBJ2-3, is KAGVTQTPRYLIKTRGQQVTLSCSPISGHRSVSWYQQTPGQGLQFLFEYFSETQRNKGNFPGRFSGRQFSNSRSEMNVSTLELGDSALYLCASSLDGRATDTQYFGPGTRLTVL.

The CDR3, as DNA: TGTGCCAGCAGTTTAGGTGTTGAGAGAAATTCACCCCTCCACTTT. Translation: CASSLGVERNSPLHF. V and J are TRBV28 and TRBJ1-6; D not resolved. The germline V gene encodes CDR1 MDHEN and CDR2 SYDVKM. Trimming took off 2 bases at V and 7 bases at J, with 12 bases between the two ends. CDR3 length: 15 residues.

J is TRBJ2-3 and V is TRBV5-1; D might be TRBD1 (5 bases). The CDR3 extends over 15 amino acids. Per germline, CDR1 SGHRS and CDR2 YFSETQ. The germline V and J ends were trimmed by 4 bases and 1 base, with 13 bases remaining between them. The CDR3 here is CASSDGAARTDTQYF. The DNA of the CDR3 is TGCGCCAGCAGCGATGGGGCGGCCCGCACAGATACGCAGTATTTT.

The chain couples TRBV2 to TRBJ2-7; D might be TRBD1 (6 bases). CDR3 length: 13 residues. Trimming removed 4 bases at V and 7 bases at J, with 14 bases between. The germline V gene has CDR1 SNHLY and CDR2 FYNNEI. The CDR3 protein is CASSAAGVNEQYF. Here the CDR3 DNA reads TGTGCCAGCAGTGCCGCAGGGGTGAATGAGCAGTACTTC.

The chain recombines TRBV30 with TRBJ1-6; TRBD1 aligns across 8 bases. Trimming removed 0 bases from V and 10 bases from J; junction bases left unmatched: 5. There are 14 residues in the CDR3. Germline loops: CDR1 GTSNPN, CDR2 SVGIG (reference sequence). The CDR3 nucleotides read TGTGCCTGGAGTGTAGGGACAGGAGGGTCACCCCTCCACTTT. Protein: CAWSVGTGGSPLHF.

This clone was recorded at least ten times. J is TRBJ1-1 and V is TRBV5-4, with 11 bases that match TRBD1. CDR1 SGHNT and CDR2 YYREEE come from the germline V gene (reference sequence). Germline trimming cut 4 bases from V and 5 bases from J; bases unmatched to any gene: 4. The CDR3 runs 14 residues. CDR3 region: CASSRGQGGTEAFF. CDR3 in DNA: TGTGCCAGCAGCAGGGGACAGGGGGGAACTGAAGCTTTCTTT. Using reference TRBV5-4 and TRBJ1-1 for the parts outside the CDR3, the full variable domain is ETGVTQSPTHLIKTRGQQVTLRCSSQSGHNTVSWYQQALGQGPQFIFQYYREEENGRGNFPPRFSGLQFPNYSSELNVNALELDDSALYLCASSRGQGGTEAFFGQGTRLTVV.

The V and J genes are TRBV18 and TRBJ2-7; the D gene is possibly TRBD1 (5 bases). Germline V gene lookup returns CDR1 KGHSH and CDR2 LQKENI. This CDR3 region has 13 residues. V lost 6 bases and J 5 bases, leaving 14 bases between the germline ends. CDR3 loop: CASSWLGQNEQYF. CDR3 bases: TGTGCCAGCTCCTGGCTGGGGCAGAACGAGCAGTACTTC.

The chain uses TRBV11-2 and TRBJ1-1; D gene unclear. Per germline, CDR1 SGHAT and CDR2 FQNNGV. V lost 5 bases and J 0 bases, leaving 16 bases between the germline ends. The CDR3 consists of 16 residues. CDR3 region: CASSPSRRVMNTEAFF. The CDR3 DNA reads TGTGCCAGCAGCCCCTCCCGAAGAGTCATGAACACTGAAGCTTTCTTT. Using reference TRBV11-2 and TRBJ1-1 for the parts outside the CDR3, the full variable domain is EAGVAQSPRYKIIEKRQSVAFWCNPISGHATLYWYQQILGQGPKLLIQFQNNGVVDDSQLPKDRFSAERLKGVDSTLKIQPAKLEDSAVYLCASSPSRRVMNTEAFFGQGTRLTVV.

This clone was observed a single time. The chain has TRBV18 and TRBJ1-5; D not certain. The CDR3 is 15 residues long. The germline V gene encodes CDR1 KGHSH and CDR2 LQKENI. Trimming took 4 bases from V and 0 from J, leaving 10 bases between them. The CDR3 nucleotides read TGTGCCAGCTCACGAGGCGGGATTAGCAATCAGCCCCAGCATTTT. Its protein product is CASSRGGISNQPQHF.

This rearrangement joins TRBV29-1 to TRBJ1-3; TRBD1 agrees at 9 bases. Trimming at V came to 4 bases and at J to 2 bases, leaving 0 bases not matched to a gene. This CDR3 is built from 13 residues. In germline, CDR1 is SQVTM, CDR2 ANQGSEA. CDR3 sequence (DNA): TGCAGCGTTGGGGACAGGGCTGGAAACACCATATATTTT. Translated, it gives CSVGDRAGNTIYF.